This T cell receptor (beta chain) originates from a study of tumor and adjacent non-tumor tissue in lung cancer. Findings of the study overall: Tumor TCR diversity, when higher, was linked to shorter survival.

Concerning this clonotype: Its matching antigen is unknown. This sequence may be a read error, since a much larger clone differs from it by one base.

RNA was extracted from bulk tissue without any cell sorting. Three rounds of nested PCR, following a modified ARM-PCR protocol, produced the TCRbeta library. TCRdb processed the multiplex PCR reads anew with MiXCR; each CDR3 protein has one entry. The sample lists some 77,000 distinct CDR3 sequences; roughly 70% were seen once. V was pared by 6 bases and J by 3 bases, with 15 bases between. This CDR3 has 14 amino acids. CDR1 SGHDT and CDR2 YYEEEE come from the germline V gene. The TCR was taken from a woman between 65 and 79 years old with non-small cell lung cancer. This chain connects TRBV5-6 to TRBJ1-1; D unresolved. The sample taken for sequencing was lung tumor tissue. The CDR3 spells CASNWKTRYTEAFF. CDR3 in DNA: TGTGCCAGCAACTGGAAAACACGGTACACTGAAGCTTTCTTT.